These T cell receptor beta chains were read from a single sample in a study of blood T cells in healthy people across ages. TCRdb analysed the 5' RACE reads with MiXCR anew, one entry per CDR3 protein. The sample lists some 780,000 distinct CDR3 sequences; approximately 60% were seen once. Sample: blood. The receptor set was obtained from a man aged 35-49 years in good health. Both conserved end residues are part of each CDR3. D genes are given only for firm matches. Not all rows give a size; the values are once, few, many and, for expanded clones, a class.

TRBV4-2,.,.,TRBJ1-2,CASSQVGPYGYTF,TGTGCCAGCAGCCAAGTCGGGCCCTATGGCTACACCTTC
TRBV28,.,few,TRBJ2-7,CASSPQDQHTEQYF,TGTGCCAGCAGTCCTCAAGATCAACATACCGAGCAGTACTTC
TRBV12-3/TRBV12-4,.,.,TRBJ2-3,CASSFKSVTDTQYF,TGTGCCAGCAGTTTTAAGTCAGTCACAGATACGCAGTATTTT
TRBV5-6,.,.,TRBJ1-1,CASSLVADTEAFF,TGTGCCAGCAGCTTGGTGGCAGACACTGAAGCTTTCTTT
TRBV29-1,.,.,TRBJ2-2,CSVDVGASGGRFPGELFF,TGCAGCGTTGATGTCGGAGCCTCTGGTGGGAGGTTCCCCGGGGAGCTGTTTTTT
TRBV29-1,.,.,TRBJ2-1,CSVVLVAVDEQFF,TGCAGCGTTGTTCTCGTAGCAGTCGATGAGCAGTTCTTC
TRBV20-1,TRBD1,.,TRBJ2-5,CSARDSSVGEQYF,TGCAGTGCCAGGGACAGTTCCGTGGGAGAGCAGTACTTC
TRBV20-1,TRBD1,.,TRBJ1-2,CSAIETGGVRGGYTF,TGCAGTGCTATTGAAACAGGGGGTGTTAGAGGTGGCTACACCTTC
TRBV29-1,.,.,TRBJ2-1,CSARWNSYNEQFF,TGCAGCGCCCGTTGGAACAGCTACAATGAGCAGTTCTTC
TRBV3-1,.,.,TRBJ2-7,CASSPGEGAYEQYF,TGTGCCAGCAGCCCTGGGGAAGGGGCCTACGAGCAGTACTTC
TRBV20-1,TRBD1,.,TRBJ1-5,CSAKGAENQPQHF,TGCAGTGCCAAGGGGGCTGAGAATCAGCCCCAGCATTTT
TRBV6-5,.,few,TRBJ1-5,CASSVTDSNQPQHF,TGTGCCAGCAGCGTCACCGATAGCAATCAGCCCCAGCATTTT
TRBV10-3,.,.,TRBJ1-2,CATLPETALGYGYTF,TGTGCCACCCTCCCCGAGACAGCGCTAGGTTATGGCTACACCTTC
TRBV5-1,.,.,TRBJ1-6,CASSPGDVSGSPLHF,TGCGCCAGCAGCCCCGGGGACGTATCGGGTTCACCCCTCCACTTT
TRBV27,TRBD1,.,TRBJ2-5,CASSLNRGGVETQYF,TGTGCCAGCAGCCTAAACCGAGGGGGCGTAGAGACCCAGTACTTC
TRBV12-3/TRBV12-4,TRBD1,.,TRBJ2-1,CASSPGQGASSYNEQFF,TGTGCCAGCAGTCCGGGACAGGGGGCAAGCTCCTACAATGAGCAGTTCTTC
TRBV6-5,TRBD1,few,TRBJ1-4,CASSYDRAEKLFF,TGTGCCAGCAGTTACGACAGGGCCGAAAAACTGTTTTTT
TRBV7-8,.,.,TRBJ1-2,CASSLELGSDGYTF,TGTGCCAGCAGCTTAGAGCTAGGCTCAGATGGCTACACCTTC
TRBV7-9,TRBD1,.,TRBJ2-7,CASSSRQGAPYEQYF,TGTGCCAGCAGCTCCCGACAGGGTGCTCCCTACGAGCAGTACTTC
TRBV6-1,.,.,TRBJ1-2,CASSEGPDSFYGYTF,TGTGCCAGCAGTGAAGGTCCTGACAGCTTCTATGGCTACACCTTC
TRBV15,.,.,TRBJ1-6,CTTSTTVNSPLHF,TGTACCACCAGCACAACAGTCAATTCACCCCTCCACTTT
TRBV3-1,TRBD2,.,TRBJ2-7,CASSQEGRREGYEQYF,TGTGCCAGCAGCCAAGAGGGACGGCGGGAGGGCTACGAGCAGTACTTC
TRBV13,TRBD2,.,TRBJ2-1,CASSLYSSGGFGEQFF,TGTGCCAGCAGCTTATACTCTAGCGGGGGTTTCGGTGAGCAGTTCTTC
TRBV6-6,.,many,TRBJ2-7,CATRASNRGVEQYF,TGTGCCACCCGAGCGAGCAACCGAGGGGTCGAGCAGTACTTC
TRBV20-1,TRBD2,.,TRBJ2-1,CSARDLKMAGGPNEQFF,TGCAGTGCTAGAGATTTAAAAATGGCGGGAGGTCCCAATGAGCAGTTCTTC
TRBV30,.,.,TRBJ1-5,CAWSIQEGQPQHF,TGTGCCTGGAGCATACAGGAAGGTCAGCCCCAGCATTTT
TRBV6-6,TRBD1,.,TRBJ2-3,CATHRGTGDTQYF,TGTGCCACCCACAGGGGGACAGGAGATACGCAGTATTTT
TRBV24-1,.,.,TRBJ2-2,CATSTFRDVAERAGELFF,TGTGCCACCAGTACCTTCAGGGATGTGGCGGAGAGGGCCGGGGAGCTGTTTTTT
TRBV7-2,.,.,TRBJ2-7,CASSPGPGSYEQYF,TGTGCCAGCAGCCCCGGACCCGGGTCCTACGAGCAGTACTTC
TRBV11-3,TRBD2,.,TRBJ2-3,CASSPRTSHSTDTQYF,TGTGCCAGCAGCCCTAGGACTAGCCATAGCACAGATACGCAGTATTTT
TRBV6-5,.,.,TRBJ1-3,CASMGNGNTIYF,TGTGCCAGCATGGGTAATGGAAACACCATATATTTT
TRBV28,.,.,TRBJ1-1,CASCLTVGNTEAFF,TGTGCCAGCTGCTTGACGGTCGGTAACACTGAAGCTTTCTTT
TRBV10-3,.,.,TRBJ2-2,CAISSGQSNTGELFF,TGTGCCATCTCCTCCGGACAGTCGAACACCGGGGAGCTGTTTTTT
TRBV7-2,.,.,TRBJ1-5,CASGLLSGSNQPQHF,TGCGCCAGCGGACTGCTTTCGGGGTCCAATCAGCCCCAGCATTTT
TRBV6-2/TRBV6-3,TRBD1,.,TRBJ2-7,CASSRPGTVTIGSYEQYF,TGTGCCAGCAGTCGGCCCGGGACAGTAACCATCGGCTCCTACGAGCAGTACTTC
TRBV5-1,TRBD1,.,TRBJ2-1,CASSPGQDPSNEQFF,TGCGCCAGCAGCCCAGGACAGGACCCTTCGAATGAGCAGTTCTTC
TRBV15,.,.,TRBJ2-1,CATSRDRPGEQFF,TGTGCCACCAGCAGAGATCGGCCCGGGGAGCAGTTCTTC
TRBV30,.,.,TRBJ1-2,CAWSAERGGYTF,TGTGCCTGGAGTGCGGAACGGGGAGGCTACACCTTC
TRBV14,.,.,TRBJ1-2,CASSRGWIGGYYGYTF,TGTGCCAGCAGCCGAGGCTGGATCGGCGGATACTATGGCTACACCTTC
TRBV6-1,.,.,TRBJ2-3,CASSDWTTMGDTQYF,TGTGCCAGCAGTGATTGGACAACTATGGGAGATACGCAGTATTTT
TRBV28,.,.,TRBJ2-6,CASSRTGGSGANVLTF,TGTGCCAGCAGTCGAACCGGGGGCTCTGGGGCCAACGTCCTGACTTTC
TRBV7-6,.,once,TRBJ2-4,CASSLGGRNKNIQYF,TGTGCCAGCAGCTTAGGCGGGCGGAACAAAAACATTCAGTACTTC
TRBV7-2,.,.,TRBJ1-2,CASSLQVESYGYTF,TGTGCCAGCAGCCTACAGGTAGAGAGCTATGGCTACACCTTC
TRBV29-1,.,.,TRBJ2-5,CSVLLLGVMGETQYF,TGCAGCGTGCTACTACTTGGGGTGATGGGGGAGACCCAGTACTTC
TRBV29-1,.,.,TRBJ1-5,CSVRSGNQPQHF,TGCAGCGTTAGATCAGGGAATCAGCCCCAGCATTTT
TRBV25-1,.,.,TRBJ2-7,CASSLGPPTAEQYF,TGTGCCAGCAGTCTAGGGCCTCCTACTGCCGAGCAGTACTTC
TRBV9,.,.,TRBJ1-2,CASSEGRDEYGYTF,TGTGCCAGCAGCGAGGGAAGGGACGAATATGGCTACACCTTC
TRBV15,TRBD1,.,TRBJ2-1,CATSGYRDSYNEQFF,TGTGCCACCAGCGGCTACCGGGACAGTTACAATGAGCAGTTCTTC
TRBV15,.,.,TRBJ2-3,CATSRDQGGTDTQYF,TGTGCCACCAGCAGAGATCAAGGAGGAACAGATACGCAGTATTTT
TRBV6-5,.,.,TRBJ1-2,CASSYLPPSWEGLDHYGYTF,TGTGCCAGCAGTTACCTCCCCCCGTCTTGGGAGGGACTCGACCACTATGGCTACACCTTC